Listed below are T cell receptor beta chains from one sample, sequenced in a study of identical twins. TCRdb called the 5' RACE reads again in MiXCR, with one record for every CDR3 protein. Of 400,000 to 550,000 distinct CDR3 sequences in the sample, about 13% were seen once. These data are also associated with another study on yellow fever vaccine responses in identical twins.

Sequenced: CD4+ T cells sorted from blood. Receptors were obtained from a woman between 18 and 29 years old in good health. Each CDR3 is given with its conserved first and last residue. The D gene is left open where the match is weak. The size field is filled for only some rows; it gives once, few, many or a size class.

V gene	clone size	J gene	D gene	CDR3 protein	CDR3 DNA
TRBV30	.	TRBJ2-3	.	CAWSISQDTQYF	TGTGCCTGGAGTATTAGTCAAGATACGCAGTATTTT
TRBV24-1	few	TRBJ2-2	TRBD1	CATSDSKGGRTGELFF	TGTGCCACCAGTGATTCGAAAGGGGGCCGTACCGGGGAGCTGTTTTTT
TRBV6-2/TRBV6-3	.	TRBJ2-3	TRBD1	CASTPGTGWATDTQYF	TGTGCCAGCACACCCGGGACAGGGTGGGCCACAGATACGCAGTATTTT
TRBV11-2	.	TRBJ2-3	TRBD2	CASSGGLAGARDTQYF	TGTGCCAGCAGCGGGGGACTAGCGGGAGCCAGAGATACGCAGTATTTT
TRBV11-2	few	TRBJ2-1	.	CASSLSGSWGPSQYEQFF	TGTGCCAGCAGCTTAAGTGGTAGTTGGGGCCCTTCCCAGTATGAGCAGTTCTTC
TRBV20-1	few	TRBJ2-3	.	CSASEGDTQYF	TGCAGTGCTTCCGAGGGTGATACGCAGTATTTT
TRBV10-3	few	TRBJ2-7	TRBD1	CAISKNTGTGDGEQYF	TGTGCCATCAGTAAGAATACCGGGACAGGGGACGGGGAGCAGTACTTC
TRBV25-1	few	TRBJ2-5	.	CASSDRVGMYQETQYF	TGTGCCAGCAGTGATAGGGTTGGGATGTACCAAGAGACCCAGTACTTC
TRBV20-1	few	TRBJ2-1	TRBD2	CSAITSGASYNEQFF	TGCAGTGCTATAACTAGCGGGGCTTCCTACAATGAGCAGTTCTTC
TRBV12-3/TRBV12-4	many	TRBJ2-7	TRBD1	CASSGDREQYEQYF	TGTGCCAGCAGTGGAGACAGGGAGCAGTACGAGCAGTACTTC
TRBV18	few	TRBJ2-7	TRBD1	CASSPPRAQGLSYEQYF	TGTGCCAGCTCACCACCGCGGGCACAGGGGCTCTCCTACGAGCAGTACTTC
TRBV7-2	few	TRBJ2-1	.	CASSYPGLPIFF	TGTGCCAGCAGCTACCCCGGCCTTCCAATATTCTTC
TRBV10-3	.	TRBJ2-1	.	CAITPGGSNEQFF	TGTGCCATCACCCCTGGGGGTTCCAATGAGCAGTTCTTC
TRBV15	many	TRBJ2-5	TRBD1	CATSRDPGTGKETQYF	TGTGCCACCAGCAGAGACCCCGGGACAGGGAAGGAGACCCAGTACTTC
TRBV12-3/TRBV12-4	few	TRBJ1-6	.	CASSRTGPYNSPLHF	TGTGCCAGCAGCCGGACTGGGCCTTATAATTCACCCCTCCACTTT
TRBV5-1	.	TRBJ2-5	TRBD1	CASSTLTGALQETQYF	TGCGCCAGCAGCACGTTAACAGGGGCCCTCCAAGAGACCCAGTACTTC
TRBV4-3	many	TRBJ2-1	TRBD2	CASSQESGTRSMEQFF	TGCGCCAGCAGCCAAGAATCCGGGACTAGGTCGATGGAGCAGTTCTTC
TRBV20-1	few	TRBJ2-5	.	CSARKGKETQYF	TGCAGTGCTAGAAAAGGGAAAGAGACCCAGTACTTC
TRBV7-9	few	TRBJ1-4	.	CASSPPGRGGEKLFF	TGTGCCAGCAGCCCCCCGGGCAGGGGCGGTGAAAAACTGTTTTTT
TRBV12-3/TRBV12-4	many	TRBJ2-7	.	CASSLTGAYEQYF	TGTGCCAGCAGTTTAACGGGAGCCTACGAGCAGTACTTC
TRBV5-1	.	TRBJ1-4	.	CASSLFLATNEKLFF	TGCGCCAGCAGCTTATTCCTTGCAACTAATGAAAAACTGTTTTTT
TRBV27	many	TRBJ2-1	TRBD1	CASSSWTGSYNEQFF	TGTGCCAGCAGTTCGTGGACAGGCTCCTACAATGAGCAGTTCTTC
TRBV2	.	TRBJ1-5	.	CASSEASNQPQHF	TGTGCCAGCAGTGAAGCGAGCAATCAGCCCCAGCATTTT
TRBV20-1	many	TRBJ2-7	TRBD2	CSAFESSGRGLVGEQYF	TGCAGTGCTTTTGAGTCTAGCGGGAGGGGCCTAGTTGGCGAGCAGTACTTC
TRBV12-3/TRBV12-4	.	TRBJ2-6	.	CASSLRGRPGANVLTF	TGTGCCAGCAGTTTGAGGGGACGTCCAGGGGCCAACGTCCTGACTTTC
TRBV7-9	many	TRBJ2-5	.	CASSPQGFQETQYF	TGCGCCAGCAGCCCTCAGGGGTTTCAAGAGACCCAGTACTTC
TRBV6-1	.	TRBJ2-3	TRBD2	CASSPSSGRKTDTQYF	TGTGCCAGCAGTCCTAGTAGCGGGAGGAAAACAGATACGCAGTATTTT
TRBV3-1	many	TRBJ2-7	.	CASSPGTPYEQYF	TGTGCCAGCAGCCCCGGGACACCTTACGAGCAGTACTTC
TRBV11-2	few	TRBJ1-2	TRBD1	CASSAVGTGGYGYTF	TGTGCCAGCAGCGCCGTGGGTACAGGGGGCTATGGCTACACCTTC
TRBV20-1	.	TRBJ2-7	.	CSARSGPKSGQYF	TGCAGTGCTAGATCGGGCCCCAAATCCGGGCAGTACTTC
TRBV7-2	.	TRBJ2-7	TRBD1	CASSLTGTDAYEQYF	TGTGCCAGCAGCTTAACCGGGACAGACGCCTACGAGCAGTACTTC
TRBV7-7	.	TRBJ2-7	.	CASSLTTSSEQYF	TGTGCTAGCAGCTTAACCACATCCAGCGAGCAGTACTTC
TRBV18	many	TRBJ2-1	TRBD2	CASSRGLVYNEQFF	TGTGCCAGCTCACGAGGACTAGTCTACAATGAGCAGTTCTTC
TRBV12-3/TRBV12-4	many	TRBJ1-5	.	CASSLGSNQPQHF	TGTGCCAGCAGTTTAGGGAGCAATCAGCCCCAGCATTTT
TRBV9	once	TRBJ2-3	TRBD2	CASSPRLAGGPIDTQYF	TGTGCCAGCAGCCCTCGACTAGCGGGGGGGCCGATAGATACGCAGTATTTT
TRBV6-4	few	TRBJ2-3	.	CASSVGGDTDTQYF	TGTGCCAGTTCGGTCGGGGGAGACACAGATACGCAGTATTTT
TRBV29-1	few	TRBJ2-3	TRBD2	CSVDPSGRISKAQYF	TGCAGCGTCGACCCTAGCGGGAGGATATCTAAGGCGCAGTATTTT
TRBV29-1	.	TRBJ2-3	TRBD1	CSPYDRGGTDTQYF	TGCAGCCCCTATGACAGGGGCGGCACAGATACGCAGTATTTT
TRBV20-1	.	TRBJ1-2	TRBD1	CSAREGQVYGYTF	TGCAGTGCTAGAGAAGGACAGGTCTACGGCTACACCTTC
TRBV11-2	few	TRBJ2-1	.	CASRRMTTNNEQFF	TGTGCCAGCAGGCGAATGACCACCAACAATGAGCAGTTCTTC
TRBV7-7	.	TRBJ1-1	.	CASSLADFTEAFF	TGTGCTAGCAGCTTAGCAGATTTCACTGAAGCTTTCTTT
TRBV7-9	few	TRBJ2-7	TRBD1	CASSQAGQGREEHF	TGTGCCAGCAGCCAAGCGGGACAGGGTAGAGAAGAGCACTTC
TRBV28	.	TRBJ2-5	.	CASSGSWVGETQYF	TGTGCCAGCAGTGGGTCCTGGGTTGGAGAGACCCAGTACTTC
TRBV3-1	few	TRBJ2-7	.	CASSLTGPSSEQYF	TGTGCCAGCAGCCTCACAGGTCCCTCTTCTGAGCAGTACTTC
TRBV6-5	.	TRBJ2-7	TRBD1	CASSSPGQGAREQYF	TGTGCCAGCAGTTCGCCGGGACAGGGGGCAAGGGAGCAGTACTTC
TRBV9	.	TRBJ2-1	.	CASSVARNSYNEQFF	TGTGCCAGCAGCGTAGCCCGGAACTCCTACAATGAGCAGTTCTTC
TRBV20-1	few	TRBJ2-3	TRBD1	CSASTQGAGDTQYF	TGCAGTGCTAGCACCCAGGGGGCAGGAGATACGCAGTATTTT
TRBV3-1	many	TRBJ2-3	.	CASSQGDQSTDTQYF	TGTGCCAGCAGCCAAGGGGACCAGAGCACAGATACGCAGTATTTT
TRBV25-1	few	TRBJ2-1	TRBD1	CASRRQGAYNEQFF	TGTGCCAGCAGGCGACAGGGCGCCTACAATGAGCAGTTCTTC
TRBV6-2/TRBV6-3	.	TRBJ2-1	.	CASRDPGDGSNEQFF	TGTGCCAGCAGGGACCCAGGGGATGGGTCCAATGAGCAGTTCTTC
TRBV12-3/TRBV12-4	.	TRBJ2-1	TRBD2	CASSPSAGGWNEQFF	TGTGCCAGCAGTCCCTCGGCGGGAGGGTGGAATGAGCAGTTCTTC
TRBV24-1	many	TRBJ2-1	TRBD2	CATRSSGFGWNEQFF	TGTGCCACCCGATCTAGCGGGTTTGGATGGAATGAGCAGTTCTTC
TRBV28	.	TRBJ2-2	TRBD2	CASSQAGAGTGELFF	TGTGCCAGCAGTCAAGCGGGAGCGGGTACCGGGGAGCTGTTTTTT
TRBV12-3/TRBV12-4	.	TRBJ1-6	TRBD1	CASSLTGGGSPLHF	TGTGCCAGCAGTCTAACAGGGGGTGGCTCACCCCTCCACTTT